This TCR beta chain was sequenced for a study of blood T cell repertoires in COVID-19. Looked up from germline, CDR1 is MNHEY and CDR2 is SMNVEV (reference sequence). The CDR3 runs to 14 residues. Trimming removed 6 bases from V and 2 bases from J; junction bases left unmatched: 6. The protocol was immunoSEQ multiplex PCR, while the TCRdb copy is restricted to in-frame clones and leaves out a portion. This sample carries about 500,000 clones, about 90% of them seen once, and the ten largest clones take roughly 0.7%. This clonotype originated in a woman aged 18-29 years who had recovered from COVID-19. V gene TRBV27 combines with J gene TRBJ1-2; 7 nucleotides line up with TRBD1. Specimen: PBMCs or T cells enriched from blood (not recorded which). CDR3 nucleotides: TGTGCCAGCAGGCCCCTGGACAGGAACTATGGCTACACCTTC. It encodes CASRPLDRNYGYTF.